This TCR beta chain was recorded in a study of T cell responses to AZD1222 COVID-19 vaccine. Sequenced by immunoSEQ multiplex PCR; TCRdb stores in-frame clones only, minus some. In the table there are 95,000 to 150,000 clones, about 90% of which are singletons. Study findings and constraints: The peak T cell response came first, and repertoires were sampled only after it. Donor demographics were predominantly white British with a female majority; clonal diversity may be underestimated.

This clone was seen only once. The antigen is unknown. The sample consisted of peripheral blood, taken 28 days after the second AZD1222 dose. The sequence came from an adult who received the AZD1222 COVID-19 vaccine.

The CDR3 loop is CASSFSLGQGYTEAFF. The CDR3, as DNA: TGTGCCAGCAGTTTCTCTTTGGGACAGGGATATACTGAAGCTTTCTTT. This sequence joins TRBV28 and TRBJ1-1; 9 bases match TRBD1. With 3 bases clipped from V and 5 bases from J, the junction kept 10 bases outside the gene matches. CDR3 length: 16 amino acids. CDR1 and CDR2 (germline): MDHEN, SYDVKM.